The present T cell receptor (beta chain) was sequenced within a study of blood T cell repertoires in COVID-19. Generated by immunoSEQ multiplex PCR, the TCRdb table keeps only in-frame clones and is missing some. The data hold approximately 82,000 clones, with around four fifths observed a single time. Sequencing was performed on peripheral blood. The sequence was collected from a woman aged 55-75 years with acute or convalescent COVID-19.

The CDR3 sequence is CASRLGGSGANVLTF. The CDR3 nucleotides read TGTGCCAGCAGACTAGGGGGCTCTGGGGCCAACGTCCTGACTTTC. The chain combines TRBV28 with TRBJ2-6; D possibly corresponds to TRBD1 (6 bases). V lost 6 bases and J 0 bases, leaving 9 bases between the germline ends. Germline V gene data show CDR1 as MDHEN and CDR2 as SYDVKM. This CDR3 contains 15 residues.